A single sample is the source of the 26 T cell receptor beta chains below, sequenced in a study of blood T cell repertoires in COVID-19. This table comes from immunoSEQ multiplex PCR, and its TCRdb copy is limited to in-frame clones, with some not included. The sample comprises some 380,000 clones, around 90% of which are singletons, and 6% to 7.5% rests with the top ten. The sample comprised peripheral blood. These receptors came from a man between 18 and 29 years old with active or convalescent COVID-19.

This clone was counted only a few times. This chain joins TRBV29-1 and TRBJ1-2; 9 bases align to TRBD1. The CDR3 is 15 amino acids. V lost 0 bases and J lost 6; bases outside the gene matches: 8. The germline CDR1 and CDR2 sequences are SQVTM and ANQGSEA. CDR3 DNA sequence: TGCAGCGTTGAAGACTTGTGGGACAGGGCCCATGGCTACACCTTC. This codes for CSVEDLWDRAHGYTF.

In its sample, this clone was seen a few times. The V call is TRBV6-2 or TRBV6-3, the J call TRBJ1-5; no clear D. V was trimmed by 2 bases and J by 0 bases, leaving 14 bases between them. Germline CDR1 and CDR2: MNHEY and SVGEGT. The CDR3 spans 17 residues. The CDR3 protein is CASSYRTVLYSNQPQHF. CDR3 in DNA: TGTGCCAGCAGTTACCGAACAGTCCTCTATAGCAATCAGCCCCAGCATTTT.

The chain links TRBV28 to TRBJ1-4, with D possibly matching TRBD1 (6 bases). Germline V lookup: CDR1 MDHEN, CDR2 SYDVKM. The CDR3 spans 17 residues. V was shortened by 6 bases and J by 0 bases, with 17 bases between the two germline ends. The CDR3 spells CASRNGQNYATNEKLFF. CDR3 DNA: TGTGCCAGCAGAAACGGACAGAATTATGCAACTAATGAAAAACTGTTTTTT.

The chain is built from TRBV5-8 and TRBJ2-1, with 7 bases identical to TRBD1. CDR3 length equals 15 residues. J lost 6 bases, V lost 5 bases, and 11 bases had no gene match. The V gene's germline CDR1 is SGHTS and CDR2 YDEGEE. The CDR3 protein is CASSRRGGVFNEQFF. DNA of the CDR3: TGTGCCAGCAGTCGGAGAGGGGGCGTCTTCAATGAGCAGTTCTTC.

The genes are TRBV6-5 and TRBJ2-1, with 14 bases identical to TRBD2. Germline lookup yields CDR1 MNHEY and CDR2 SVGAGI. The CDR3 is made up of 15 amino acids. V was clipped by 4 bases and J by 7 bases; unmatched bases: 3. The CDR3 coding sequence is TGTGCCAGCAGTTGGACTAGCGGGAGGAGGAATGAGCAGTTCTTC. Protein sequence: CASSWTSGRRNEQFF.

V and J are TRBV6-1 and TRBJ1-4; no clear D. The CDR3 has 12 amino acids. CDR1 MNHNS and CDR2 SASEGT come from the germline V gene. Trimming took off 2 bases at V and 11 bases at J, with 9 bases between the two ends. The CDR3 nucleotides read TGTGCCAGCAGTGAATGGGCAGGTAAACTGTTTTTT. This codes for CASSEWAGKLFF.

This chain uses TRBV6-2 or TRBV6-3 with TRBJ2-3; a weak D match, TRBD1 (5 bases). The germline V gene encodes CDR1 MNHEY and CDR2 SVGEGT. This CDR3 is built from 15 residues. V was clipped by 4 bases and J by 1 base, with 12 bases between them. The CDR3 sequence is CASSSSGRGTDTQYF. For the CDR3, the DNA is TGTGCCAGCAGTTCTAGTGGCAGGGGCACAGATACGCAGTATTTT.

The chain links TRBV6-5 to TRBJ1-2; 9 bases are a match to TRBD1. V was pared by 10 bases and J by 8 bases, with 5 bases of the junction left unmatched. Germline V CDR1 and CDR2: MNHEY, SVGAGI. This CDR3 region has 11 residues. CDR3 DNA: TGTGCCACCTACAGGGGGCGGGGCTACACCTTC. It translates to CATYRGRGYTF.

This chain links TRBV28 with TRBJ1-5, with TRBD1 matching 7 bases. The V segment lost 6 bases and the J segment 1 base; nucleotides outside the gene matches: 3. Germline V gene sequence: CDR1 MDHEN, CDR2 SYDVKM. CDR3 length equals 14 residues. The CDR3 protein is CASRTGMSNQPQHF. In DNA form, the CDR3 reads TGTGCCAGCAGGACAGGGATGAGCAATCAGCCCCAGCATTTT. Full variable domain (missing parts from reference TRBV28 and TRBJ1-5): DVKVTQSSRYLVKRTGEKVFLECVQDMDHENMFWYRQDPGLGLRLIYFSYDVKMKEKGDIPEGYSVSREKKERFSLILESASTNQTSMYLCASRTGMSNQPQHFGDGTRLSIL.

The chain joins TRBV7-2 to TRBJ2-7; D ambiguous. CDR3 size: 13 residues. Per the germline V gene, CDR1 is SGHTA and CDR2 is FQGNSA. V lost 1 base to trimming and J lost 5 bases, with 9 bases between them. CDR3 in amino acids: CASSLDLLHEQYF. The DNA for the CDR3 is TGTGCCAGCAGCTTAGACCTACTCCACGAGCAGTACTTC.

CDR3 in amino acids: CASSPGQGTGELFF. The CDR3 region has the DNA TGTGCCAGCAGTCCGGGACAGGGCACCGGGGAGCTGTTTTTT. The chain employs TRBV27 and TRBJ2-2; 9 nucleotides align to TRBD1. The CDR3 is made up of 14 amino acids. Trimming at V came to 5 bases and at J to 4 bases, leaving 2 bases not matched to a gene. Germline assignment: CDR1 MNHEY and CDR2 SMNVEV (reference sequence).

The chain is built from TRBV7-9 and TRBJ2-7; 8 nucleotides agree with TRBD1. The V gene end was trimmed by 1 base and the J gene end by 3 bases; junction bases not matched to a gene: 8. This CDR3 has 16 residues. From germline, CDR1 is SEHNR and CDR2 FQNEAQ (reference sequence). This CDR3 reads CASSLGVQGAIYEQYF. The DNA of the CDR3 is TGTGCCAGCAGCTTAGGCGTCCAGGGGGCGATCTACGAGCAGTACTTC.

This clone was observed a single time. The rearrangement uses TRBV6-2 or TRBV6-3 and TRBJ2-3, with D possibly matching TRBD2 (6 bases). The germline gives CDR1 MNHEY, CDR2 SVGEGT. The CDR3 sequence is 16 residues long. V was clipped by 5 bases and J by 2 bases, with 17 bases between them. The CDR3 region is CASSPPIAANTDTQYF. The DNA of the CDR3 is TGTGCCAGCAGTCCACCGATAGCGGCCAACACAGATACGCAGTATTTT.

This rearrangement joins TRBV7-3 to TRBJ2-1; no clear D. V lost 2 bases and J lost 0, with 11 bases in between. The CDR3 has 16 residues. Germline V gene sequence: CDR1 SGHTA, CDR2 FQGTGA. CDR3 nucleotide sequence: TGTGCCAGCAGCTTACGCCCTCTCAGCTCCTACAATGAGCAGTTCTTC. As protein: CASSLRPLSSYNEQFF.

The chain uses TRBV27 and TRBJ2-1, with TRBD2 identical over 9 bases. This CDR3 spans 14 amino acids. V gave up 9 bases and J gave up 6 bases; unmatched junction bases: 9. Looked up from germline, CDR1 is MNHEY and CDR2 is SMNVEV (reference sequence). The CDR3 nucleotides read TGTGCCAGTCGGGCGGGAGGGCCCCCCAATGAGCAGTTCTTC. Translation: CASRAGGPPNEQFF.

This chain connects TRBV5-1 to TRBJ1-1, with D perhaps matching TRBD1 (6 bases). Germline V gene lookup returns CDR1 SGHRS and CDR2 YFSETQ. The CDR3 consists of 14 residues. V dropped 2 bases and J dropped 2 bases, with 10 bases sitting between them. The CDR3 spells CASSFTGTNTEAFF. In DNA form, the CDR3 reads TGCGCCAGCAGCTTTACAGGGACCAACACTGAAGCTTTCTTT.

The chain uses TRBV19 and TRBJ2-7; D remains ambiguous. The germline V gene has CDR1 LNHDA and CDR2 SQIVND (reference sequence). V lost 1 base and J lost 2, with 12 bases in between. The CDR3 extends over 15 amino acids. CDR3 sequence reads: CASSIGSVFAYEQYF. CDR3 nucleotides: TGTGCCAGTAGTATAGGCTCAGTGTTCGCCTACGAGCAGTACTTC. Based on the CDR3 plus reference TRBV19 and TRBJ2-7, the full variable domain is DGGITQSPKYLFRKEGQNVTLSCEQNLNHDAMYWYRQDPGQGLRLIYYSQIVNDFQKGDIAEGYSVSREKKESFPLTVTSAQKNPTAFYLCASSIGSVFAYEQYFGPGTRLTVT.

The genes are TRBV27 and TRBJ2-1; a weak D match, TRBD2 (6 bases). CDR3 length equals 14 residues. Per germline, CDR1 MNHEY and CDR2 SMNVEV (reference sequence). The V end lost 6 bases, the J end lost 2 bases, and 11 bases lay between the germline ends. In nucleotides, the CDR3 is TGTGCCAGCAGACCGCGGGGAACCTACAATGAGCAGTTCTTC. It translates to CASRPRGTYNEQFF.

The V gene is TRBV5-1, the J gene TRBJ1-1, with D perhaps matching TRBD1 (6 bases). Germline V lookup: CDR1 SGHRS, CDR2 YFSETQ. The CDR3 is 14 amino acids. V was cut by 5 bases and J by 1 base, with 12 bases left in between. The CDR3 spells CASRMGHSNTEAFF. CDR3 sequence (DNA): TGCGCCAGCAGAATGGGACACTCGAACACTGAAGCTTTCTTT. The variable domain in full, completed from reference TRBV5-1 and TRBJ1-1, reads KAGVTQTPRYLIKTRGQQVTLSCSPISGHRSVSWYQQTPGQGLQFLFEYFSETQRNKGNFPGRFSGRQFSNSRSEMNVSTLELGDSALYLCASRMGHSNTEAFFGQGTRLTVV.

The chain employs TRBV6-6 and TRBJ2-7; possibly TRBD1 for D (6 bases). The CDR3 runs to 16 residues. Deletions cut 2 bases from V and 0 bases from J, with 14 bases between. Germline V gene data show CDR1 as MNHNY and CDR2 as SVGAGI (reference sequence). The CDR3 nucleotides are TGTGCCAGCAGTTACACGGTTTTGGACAGCTCCTACGAGCAGTACTTC. It specifies CASSYTVLDSSYEQYF.

The chain has TRBV7-2 and TRBJ2-7, with TRBD1 as a possible D gene (5 bases). Germline assignment: CDR1 SGHTA and CDR2 FQGNSA. The V end was cut by 3 bases, the J end by 1 base, with 10 bases between. The CDR3 consists of 14 residues. CDR3: CASSFTRDSYEQYF. The CDR3 DNA reads TGTGCCAGCAGCTTCACCAGGGATTCCTACGAGCAGTACTTC.

The chain couples TRBV5-4 to TRBJ2-1; D perhaps matches TRBD2 (5 bases). The CDR3 is 14 amino acids. Trimming left V 5 bases short and J 0 bases short, with 9 bases between. Germline V gene lookup returns CDR1 SGHNT and CDR2 YYREEE (reference sequence). CDR3 DNA: TGTGCCAGCAGGGAGGCTTCCTCCTACAATGAGCAGTTCTTC. Amino acids: CASREASSYNEQFF.

The genes are TRBV19 and TRBJ1-5; 9 bases line up with TRBD1. Trimming took 5 bases from V and 2 from J; bases not matched to a gene: 4. The CDR3 sequence is 15 residues long. Per germline, CDR1 LNHDA and CDR2 SQIVND (reference sequence). DNA of the CDR3: TGTGCCAGTAGTTACCGGACAGGGGGCAATCAGCCCCAGCATTTT. Translation gives CASSYRTGGNQPQHF.

The rearrangement uses TRBV6-2 or TRBV6-3 and TRBJ1-5; D remains unclear. The CDR3 runs 12 residues. In germline, CDR1 is MNHEY, CDR2 SVGEGT. Trimming took off 4 bases at V and 5 bases at J, with 6 bases between the two ends. The CDR3, as DNA: TGTGCCAGCAGTTCCTATGATCAGCCCCAGCATTTT. It specifies CASSSYDQPQHF.

Here the CDR3 DNA reads TGTGCCAGCATACGACAGGGTTTCTCCAATCAGCCCCAGCATTTT. Translating gives CASIRQGFSNQPQHF. V usage is TRBV28 and J usage is TRBJ1-5, with 7 bases lining up with TRBD1. In germline, CDR1 is MDHEN, CDR2 SYDVKM. The junction had 9 bases not matched to a gene; V was cut back by 7 bases and J by 3 bases. This CDR3 contains 15 residues.

This chain's CDR3 is CASSLLLGGGYTF. The CDR3 bases are TGCGCCAGCAGCTTGCTCCTGGGCGGGGGCTACACCTTC. V usage is TRBV5-1 and J usage is TRBJ1-2, with D unresolved. The CDR3 totals 13 residues. Trimming took off 1 base at V and 8 bases at J, with 12 bases between the two ends. The V gene's germline CDR1 is SGHRS and CDR2 YFSETQ.